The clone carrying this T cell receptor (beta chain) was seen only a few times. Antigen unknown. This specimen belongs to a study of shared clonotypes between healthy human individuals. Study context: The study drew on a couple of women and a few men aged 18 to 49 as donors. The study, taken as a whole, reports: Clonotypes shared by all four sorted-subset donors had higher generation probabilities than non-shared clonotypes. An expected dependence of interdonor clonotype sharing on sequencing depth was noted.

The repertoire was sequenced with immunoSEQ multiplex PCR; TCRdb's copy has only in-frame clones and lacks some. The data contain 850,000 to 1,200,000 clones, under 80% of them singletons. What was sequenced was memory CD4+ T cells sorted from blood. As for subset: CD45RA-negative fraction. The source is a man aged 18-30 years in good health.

CDR3 nucleotides: TGTGCCAGCAGCTTAGATTCGACTACCCCTTGGGAGACCCAGTACTTC. Its translation: CASSLDSTTPWETQYF. The genes are TRBV7-2 and TRBJ2-5; D perhaps matches TRBD2 (5 bases). This CDR3 is 16 amino acids long. Germline V lookup: CDR1 SGHTA, CDR2 FQGNSA. V gave up 1 base and J gave up 5 bases, with 17 bases separating them.